Listed below are T cell receptor beta chains from one sample, sequenced in a study of tumor and adjacent non-tumor tissue in lung cancer. TCRdb called the multiplex PCR reads again in MiXCR, with one record for every CDR3 protein. The sample carries 40,000 to 45,000 distinct CDR3 sequences, roughly 66% recorded once. The specimen sequenced was distant non-tumor lung tissue. These TCRs come from a middle-aged man with non-small cell lung cancer. Each CDR3 is given with its conserved first and last residue. D genes are given only for firm matches.

J gene: TRBJ1-5
CDR3 length: 14
D gene: -
V gene: TRBV6-2/TRBV6-3
CDR3 protein: CASSPLMYNQSQHF

J gene: TRBJ2-5
CDR3 length: 16
D gene: TRBD1
V gene: TRBV5-6
CDR3 protein: CASSLKQGDDLETQYF

J gene: TRBJ1-4
CDR3 length: 18
D gene: -
V gene: TRBV11-2
CDR3 protein: CASSRPVWEQGPNEKLFF

J gene: TRBJ2-3
CDR3 length: 12
D gene: -
V gene: TRBV28
CDR3 protein: CASSLPGNTQYF

J gene: TRBJ2-3
CDR3 length: 15
D gene: -
V gene: TRBV29-1
CDR3 protein: CSAALAGTLTDMQYF

J gene: TRBJ1-5
CDR3 length: 16
D gene: -
V gene: TRBV7-8
CDR3 protein: CASCLAGRVWVQPQHF

J gene: TRBJ2-1
CDR3 length: 15
D gene: TRBD2
V gene: TRBV5-4
CDR3 protein: CASSSGGGGYNEQFF

J gene: TRBJ2-3
CDR3 length: 14
D gene: -
V gene: TRBV24-1
CDR3 protein: CATSAGHITDTQYF

J gene: TRBJ2-4
CDR3 length: 15
D gene: -
V gene: TRBV20-1
CDR3 protein: CSASGGVLAKNIQYF

J gene: TRBJ2-1
CDR3 length: 16
D gene: TRBD1
V gene: TRBV28
CDR3 protein: CASSLGTGGGYNEQFF

J gene: TRBJ2-6
CDR3 length: 14
D gene: -
V gene: TRBV2
CDR3 protein: CASSGGASANVLTF

J gene: TRBJ2-7
CDR3 length: 15
D gene: -
V gene: TRBV11-2
CDR3 protein: CVSSFSHTGSYEQYF

J gene: TRBJ2-1
CDR3 length: 16
D gene: -
V gene: TRBV11-1
CDR3 protein: CASNSRGGGSYNERFF

J gene: TRBJ2-3
CDR3 length: 14
D gene: TRBD2
V gene: TRBV5-1
CDR3 protein: CTSSSGITTNTLYF

J gene: TRBJ2-1
CDR3 length: 17
D gene: -
V gene: TRBV11-2
CDR3 protein: CASSLKDSASSYNEQLF

J gene: TRBJ1-1
CDR3 length: 14
D gene: -
V gene: TRBV5-1
CDR3 protein: CASSSRDMNTEASF

J gene: TRBJ2-1
CDR3 length: 15
D gene: TRBD1
V gene: TRBV11-1
CDR3 protein: CASSLDGQGHNEQFF

J gene: TRBJ1-1
CDR3 length: 12
D gene: -
V gene: TRBV29-1
CDR3 protein: CSVGQLNTEAFF

J gene: TRBJ2-5
CDR3 length: 17
D gene: TRBD2
V gene: TRBV11-2
CDR3 protein: CASSLTPTSGGQETQYF

J gene: TRBJ2-3
CDR3 length: 16
D gene: -
V gene: TRBV20-1
CDR3 protein: CSARDPTGGATDTQYF

J gene: TRBJ1-1
CDR3 length: 16
D gene: -
V gene: TRBV5-6
CDR3 protein: CVSSLPRTGMSTEAFF

J gene: TRBJ1-5
CDR3 length: 14
D gene: TRBD1
V gene: TRBV6-1
CDR3 protein: CASNRQGPNQPQHF

J gene: TRBJ2-2
CDR3 length: 14
D gene: -
V gene: TRBV5-6
CDR3 protein: CASSVTRNTGELLF

J gene: TRBJ2-2
CDR3 length: 16
D gene: TRBD2
V gene: TRBV19
CDR3 protein: CASSIFLAGPTGELFF

J gene: TRBJ1-4
CDR3 length: 16
D gene: -
V gene: TRBV15
CDR3 protein: CATSANLLGGNEKLFF

J gene: TRBJ2-7
CDR3 length: 15
D gene: TRBD1
V gene: TRBV11-2
CDR3 protein: CANSSGTGRTYEQYF

J gene: TRBJ2-7
CDR3 length: 15
D gene: -
V gene: TRBV5-1
CDR3 protein: CASSFFPEISYEQYF

J gene: TRBJ2-7
CDR3 length: 14
D gene: TRBD1
V gene: TRBV5-5
CDR3 protein: CASSSGTGRYEQYF

J gene: TRBJ2-3
CDR3 length: 16
D gene: -
V gene: TRBV4-2
CDR3 protein: CASSQDLATRTDMQYF

J gene: TRBJ2-3
CDR3 length: 19
D gene: -
V gene: TRBV11-2
CDR3 protein: CASSLSSVTGVRGTDMQYF

J gene: TRBJ2-3
CDR3 length: 16
D gene: TRBD2
V gene: TRBV10-2
CDR3 protein: CASSGISGDSTDTQYF

J gene: TRBJ2-1
CDR3 length: 15
D gene: TRBD2
V gene: TRBV24-1
CDR3 protein: CASRGGGRAYNEQFF

J gene: TRBJ1-1
CDR3 length: 15
D gene: -
V gene: TRBV5-1
CDR3 protein: CASSPRGGRNTEAFF

J gene: TRBJ2-3
CDR3 length: 19
D gene: -
V gene: TRBV4-1
CDR3 protein: CASSQIGLEAKIRIDTQYF

J gene: TRBJ2-7
CDR3 length: 16
D gene: TRBD2
V gene: TRBV29-1
CDR3 protein: CSVGGTSGRVSYEQYF

J gene: TRBJ2-7
CDR3 length: 16
D gene: TRBD1
V gene: TRBV5-1
CDR3 protein: CASSLGHRDRVSERYF

J gene: TRBJ1-2
CDR3 length: 15
D gene: -
V gene: TRBV6-1
CDR3 protein: CASSAPRAGWYGYTF

J gene: TRBJ1-1
CDR3 length: 14
D gene: -
V gene: TRBV6-1
CDR3 protein: CASSEDFRKTEAFF